This T cell receptor (beta chain) was found in a study of T-cell reconstitution after alpha-beta-depleted transplantation in children. Preparation of the TCRbeta library used unique molecular identifiers. TCRdb reprocessed the PCR reads via MiXCR and lists one record per CDR3 protein. The sample lists about 97,000 distinct CDR3 sequences, over 6% occurring once. This clonotype was detected many times. The CDR3 length is 20 residues. Germline loops: CDR1 SGHRS, CDR2 YFSETQ. V lost 4 bases to trimming and J lost 1 base; unmatched junction nucleotides: 17. The source of this sequence is a boy between 2 and 15 years old with acute lymphoblastic leukemia, due to receive a stem cell transplant. The chain has TRBV5-1 and TRBJ1-1; 12 bases are shared with TRBD1. The source material was PBMCs, sampled before TCRalphabeta/CD19-depleted stem cell transplant. The DNA for the CDR3 is TGCGCCAGCAGCAGAATGCCCGGGACAGGGGGCGCGAGTCCGAACACTGAAGCTTTCTTT. Residues: CASSRMPGTGGASPNTEAFF.